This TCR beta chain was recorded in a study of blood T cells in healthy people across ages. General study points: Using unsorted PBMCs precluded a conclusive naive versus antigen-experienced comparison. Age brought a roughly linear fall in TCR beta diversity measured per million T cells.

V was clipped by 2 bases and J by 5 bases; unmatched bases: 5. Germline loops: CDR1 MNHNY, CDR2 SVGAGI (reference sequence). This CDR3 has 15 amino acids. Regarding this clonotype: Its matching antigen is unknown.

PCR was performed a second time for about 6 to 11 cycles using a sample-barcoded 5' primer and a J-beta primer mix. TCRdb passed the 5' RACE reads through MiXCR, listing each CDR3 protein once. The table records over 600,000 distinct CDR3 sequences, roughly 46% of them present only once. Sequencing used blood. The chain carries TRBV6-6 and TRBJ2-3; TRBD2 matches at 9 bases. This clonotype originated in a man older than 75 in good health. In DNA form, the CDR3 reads TGTGCCAGCAGTTACGGGCTAGCGGGGAAAGATACGCAGTATTTT. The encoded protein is CASSYGLAGKDTQYF.